The sequence of this TCR beta chain was determined in a study of blood T cell repertoires in COVID-19. Study-level information: Some COVID-19 samples were acute and others convalescent; all came from the United States, Italy and Spain. From T cells, B-cell-depleted T cells, or PBMCs came the material, which was cDNA or gDNA.

Only in-frame clones appear in the TCRdb table, and some are missing; sequencing was by immunoSEQ multiplex PCR. The sample contains around 300,000 clones, about nine tenths of which appear only once. This clone is judged medium-sized. The CDR3 is made up of 15 amino acids. The germline gives CDR1 MNHEY, CDR2 SVGAGI. Trimming pared 0 bases from V and 9 bases from J, leaving 17 bases between. This TCR derives from a man in his forties or fifties with active or convalescent COVID-19. Sequencing used peripheral blood. The V and J genes are TRBV6-5 and TRBJ1-2; the D gene is possibly TRBD1 (6 bases). CDR3 sequence (DNA): TGTGCCAGCAGTTACTCCACAGGGACGGTTGCTAGCTACACCTTC. Translation: CASSYSTGTVASYTF.